Detailed here is one TCR beta chain. This entry comes from a study of cytomegalovirus exposure and HLA in healthy donors. This CDR3 is built from 15 residues. V was cut by 8 bases and J by 2 bases, with 18 bases left in between. Germline V gene data show CDR1 as MNHEY and CDR2 as SMNVEV (reference sequence). Primers: 60 Vbeta forward and 13 Jbeta reverse. Produced via immunoSEQ multiplex PCR; TCRdb's table is partial and in-frame only. Listed are 200,000 or so clones; 0.7% to 0.8% falls within the top ten. The chain uses TRBV27 and TRBJ1-2; D not resolved. The sample taken for sequencing was PBMCs. The source is a boy aged 5-17 years in good health and CMV-seronegative. As DNA, the CDR3 is TGTGCCAGCGGTCTTGGGCAGCAGAGAAACTATGGCTACACCTTC. It translates to CASGLGQQRNYGYTF.